This paragraph reports one T cell receptor (beta chain). The antigen it recognizes is unknown. Within one base of it there is no much larger clone, and no base qualities were kept. Sequences MGHRA (CDR1) and YSYEKL (CDR2) are obtained from the germline V gene. V is clipped by 0 bases and J by 7 bases, and the sequence between their germline boundaries is 15 bases long. The CDR3, cysteine through phenylalanine, is 15 amino acids long. The only DNA kept is the CDR3, 45 bases in frame from the first base. The immunoSEQ Assay, a bias-controlled multiplex PCR, was used to amplify TCRbeta CDR3 regions from genomic DNA. In the authors' own workflow: Nucleated cell counts per sample were estimated from amplification of reference gene primers within the assay. Sequence reads were collapsed and filtered to measure the absolute abundance of every unique TCRbeta CDR3 rearrangement. For each sample, productive Simpson clonality was calculated by taking the square root of Simpson's diversity index across productive rearrangements. As stored in TCRdb, this immuneACCESS dataset retains in-frame rearrangements with V and J assigned. A fraction of the clones does not appear; measured against another copy, unresolved V genes explain less than half of the discrepancy, and the remainder lacks a known reason. V and J calls and clone size are given by that table; D and trimming were obtained from the DNA. Counted in this sample were around 50,000 clones; 85% to 90% of them appeared once. The ten largest clones represent over 7.5% of the sample.

The sample is drawn from a study of blood T cell repertoires in COVID-19 (dated by TCRdb to about 2020). With respect to the entire study: The collaborator samples originated in the United States, Italy and Spain and spanned the acute and convalescent phases of COVID-19. The material from the prospective study consisted of cDNA or gDNA derived from T cells, B-cell-depleted T cells, or PBMCs. Deeply sampled blood TCRbeta repertoires from subjects exposed to, actively infected with, or recovered from COVID-19 were included in the dataset. The repertoires were made available in a free public database intended to serve as a resource for research on the immune response to SARS-CoV-2. Samples came from the ongoing ImmuneRACE study (first 160 participants) plus 1,254 subjects from 6 global collaborators. Nearly every sample came with metadata listing a de-identified subject ID, COVID-19 status, age in years and sex. Where available, HLA class I and class II types were obtained from metadata supplied by the sample provider rather than from assay-based typing. The research as a whole found: How much clinical and demographic metadata was included differed by source and by participant, and the metadata was provided uncurated.

Collaborating institutions collected whole blood in K2EDTA tubes following their own protocols. For TCRbeta analysis, collaborator samples were shipped as frozen whole blood, as isolated PBMCs, or as DNA extracted from either sample type. This receptor was taken from a man aged 50 to 59 with active COVID-19. The rearranged segments are TRBV4-1 and TRBJ1-2; tentative D gene TRBD1, with 5 bases matching. The sequencing sample was made of peripheral blood. The CDR3 protein is CASSQDMSGYSGYTF. The nucleotide sequence is TGCGCCAGCAGCCAAGATATGTCAGGGTACAGTGGCTACACCTTC.